These 19 T cell receptor beta chains were all obtained from the same sample, sequenced in a study of cytomegalovirus exposure and HLA in healthy donors. The data were produced by immunoSEQ multiplex PCR, yet TCRdb's version contains in-frame clones alone and is incomplete. The sample has about 63,000 clones; roughly nine tenths are singletons. Sequences were obtained from PBMCs. All receptors come from a woman between 18 and 29 years old in good health and CMV-seronegative.

This sequence joins TRBV4-1 and TRBJ1-4; TRBD1 is a possible D gene (5 bases). The germline gives CDR1 MGHRA, CDR2 YSYEKL. The CDR3 runs to 16 residues. The germline V and J ends were trimmed by 4 bases and 4 bases, with 16 bases remaining between them. CDR3 DNA sequence: TGCGCCAGCAGCCCCTCTCGTGAGGGACTTAATGAAAAACTGTTTTTT. It yields the protein CASSPSREGLNEKLFF.

This rearrangement joins TRBV30 to TRBJ2-3; perhaps TRBD2 as D (6 bases). Trimming shortened V by 0 bases and J by 5 bases, and 15 bases separated the two germline ends. CDR3 size: 15 residues. Per the germline V gene, CDR1 is GTSNPN and CDR2 is SVGIG (reference sequence). This CDR3 reads CAWSVVGRGRDTQYF. CDR3 sequence (DNA): TGTGCCTGGAGTGTTGTCGGGAGAGGCAGAGATACGCAGTATTTT.

This rearrangement joins TRBV6-6 to TRBJ1-3; 7 positions match TRBD1. CDR1 and CDR2 (germline): MNHNY, SVGAGI (reference sequence). V lost 7 bases, J lost 1 base, and 7 bases stayed unmatched. This CDR3 is built from 15 residues. CDR3 DNA: TGTGCCAGCACTGAAACAGGGGTTTCTGGAAACACCATATATTTT. Its protein product is CASTETGVSGNTIYF.

The CDR3 sequence is CASRREEDHYNEQFF. The CDR3 coding sequence is TGCGCCAGCAGGCGGGAGGAGGACCATTACAATGAGCAGTTCTTC. V usage is TRBV5-1 and J usage is TRBJ2-1, with 8 positions matching TRBD2. The CDR3 has 15 residues. V lost 5 bases and J lost 4; bases outside the gene matches: 8. The V gene's germline CDR1 is SGHRS and CDR2 YFSETQ.

The chain uses TRBV10-3 and TRBJ1-1, with a tentative D call TRBD1 (5 bases). The germline gives CDR1 ENHRY, CDR2 SYGVKD. This CDR3 is 14 amino acids long. V was shortened by 4 bases and J by 2 bases, with 11 bases between the two germline ends. This CDR3 reads CAISVGQGNTEAFF. CDR3 bases: TGTGCCATCAGTGTGGGCCAGGGCAACACTGAAGCTTTCTTT.

V gene TRBV7-2 combines with J gene TRBJ2-7; 7 bases fit TRBD2. Losses at the gene ends were 0 bases for V and 3 bases for J; bases not matched to a gene: 5. The CDR3 is made up of 15 amino acids. CDR1 SGHTA and CDR2 FQGNSA come from the germline V gene. The CDR3 nucleotides read TGTGCCAGCAGCTTAGCGGGAGGGCCGAACTACGAGCAGTACTTC. Amino acids: CASSLAGGPNYEQYF.

This clone was counted a single time. The CDR3 is CASSFSGAYNEQFF. DNA of the CDR3: TGCGCCAGCAGCTTCAGCGGGGCCTACAATGAGCAGTTCTTC. The chain uses TRBV5-1 and TRBJ2-1; 7 nucleotides agree with TRBD2. This CDR3 comprises 14 residues. Germline CDR1 and CDR2: SGHRS and YFSETQ. The trim removed 2 bases at V and 2 bases at J, leaving 1 base unmatched.

This chain connects TRBV28 to TRBJ1-1, with D maybe TRBD1 (5 bases). The germline CDR1 and CDR2 sequences are MDHEN and SYDVKM. V dropped 6 bases and J dropped 5 bases, with 13 bases sitting between them. There are 13 residues in the CDR3. The DNA of the CDR3 is TGTGCCAGCAGGTACGGGGGAGGGACTGAAGCTTTCTTT. Translation gives CASRYGGGTEAFF. Full variable domain (missing parts from reference TRBV28 and TRBJ1-1): DVKVTQSSRYLVKRTGEKVFLECVQDMDHENMFWYRQDPGLGLRLIYFSYDVKMKEKGDIPEGYSVSREKKERFSLILESASTNQTSMYLCASRYGGGTEAFFGQGTRLTVV.

This chain links TRBV19 with TRBJ2-4; tentatively, D is TRBD1 (6 bases). CDR1 and CDR2 (germline): LNHDA, SQIVND (reference sequence). The CDR3 is made up of 19 amino acids. V was clipped by 7 bases and J by 0 bases, with 25 bases between them. CDR3 protein: CASTPRGTDGSLAKNIQYF. Written as DNA, the CDR3 is TGTGCCAGTACTCCGAGGGGGACGGACGGGTCCTTAGCCAAAAACATTCAGTACTTC. Full variable domain (outside the CDR3, taken from reference TRBV19 and TRBJ2-4): DGGITQSPKYLFRKEGQNVTLSCEQNLNHDAMYWYRQDPGQGLRLIYYSQIVNDFQKGDIAEGYSVSREKKESFPLTVTSAQKNPTAFYLCASTPRGTDGSLAKNIQYFGAGTRLSVL.

The chain links TRBV19 to TRBJ1-2; 7 bases map to TRBD1. The germline CDR1 and CDR2 sequences are LNHDA and SQIVND (reference sequence). V shed 5 bases and J 4 bases; nucleotides not matched to a gene: 10. The CDR3 is 15 residues long. Written as DNA, the CDR3 is TGTGCCAGTAGTGTCCATCCGGGACAGAGCTATGGCTACACCTTC. It specifies CASSVHPGQSYGYTF.

The chain combines TRBV29-1 with TRBJ2-1, with 8 nucleotides matching TRBD1. The trim removed 6 bases at V and 6 bases at J, leaving 13 bases unmatched. This CDR3 spans 15 amino acids. Germline V CDR1 and CDR2: SQVTM, ANQGSEA. The CDR3 DNA reads as TGCAGCGTCTGGGGAACAGGGGGTTTGAGCAATGAGCAGTTCTTC. This translates into CSVWGTGGLSNEQFF.

In this sample, this clone turned up once. This chain joins TRBV29-1 and TRBJ2-7; D is unresolved. CDR1 and CDR2 (germline): SQVTM, ANQGSEA. This CDR3 has 13 residues. V was shortened by 1 base and J by 0 bases, with 7 bases between the two germline ends. The CDR3 coding sequence is TGCAGCGTTGAAGTACCCAGCTCCTACGAGCAGTACTTC. Residues: CSVEVPSSYEQYF.

This chain connects TRBV5-1 to TRBJ2-1; tentatively, D is TRBD2 (6 bases). CDR1 and CDR2 (germline): SGHRS, YFSETQ. The CDR3 covers 14 residues. V lost 4 bases to trimming and J lost 5 bases, with 13 bases between them. CDR3 protein: CASSPAGRHNEQFF. CDR3 bases: TGCGCCAGCAGCCCTGCGGGGCGCCACAATGAGCAGTTCTTC.

The J gene is TRBJ2-5, the V gene TRBV4-1; a weak D match, TRBD2 (6 bases). This CDR3 comprises 15 residues. The germline gives CDR1 MGHRA, CDR2 YSYEKL. V was cut by 5 bases and J by 5 bases, with 18 bases left in between. This chain's CDR3 is CASSGGPGGAETQYF. CDR3 DNA: TGCGCCAGCAGCGGAGGCCCCGGCGGGGCGGAGACCCAGTACTTC.

This rearrangement joins TRBV1 to TRBJ1-5; TRBD1, the table's D call, lacks a check against the DNA. TRBV1 is termed a pseudogene. The CDR3 covers 17 residues. CDR3 in DNA: TGCACCAGCAGCCAAGACAGAAGGCAGGGATCCAATCAGCCCCAGCATTTT. It codes for CTSSQDRRQGSNQPQHF.

The genes are TRBV2 and TRBJ2-7, with D unresolved. Trimming removed 1 base from V and 8 bases from J, with 6 bases in between. The CDR3 is 11 residues long. Germline assignment: CDR1 SNHLY and CDR2 FYNNEI. Here the CDR3 reads CASSEDSQQYF. The CDR3 nucleotides are TGTGCCAGCAGTGAAGACTCGCAGCAGTACTTC.

Of note for this clone: Without the conserved terminal phenylalanine or tryptophan, this CDR3 likely stems from a read error. The limits of the CDR3 on the DNA are not certain, so only TCRdb's listed CDR3 is given. The chain uses TRBV21-1 and TRBJ1-4; the table's D call, TRBD1, was not checked against the DNA. TRBV21-1 is a pseudogene locus. A total of 10 residues make up the CDR3, ends included. The CDR3 loop reads CASSKKTGEA.

The gene calls are TRBV10-1 and TRBJ2-2; 7 nucleotides line up with TRBD2. Germline assignment: CDR1 WNHNN and CDR2 SYGVQD (reference sequence). The CDR3 is 16 amino acids. The V segment lost 3 bases and the J segment 7 bases; nucleotides outside the gene matches: 11. This chain's CDR3 is CASSDLSGALSGELFF. The CDR3 nucleotides are TGCGCCAGCAGTGATCTGAGCGGGGCCCTCAGCGGGGAGCTGTTTTTT.

The CDR3 region has the DNA TGTGCCAGCAGTATCACGGAGGATACGCAGTATTTT. Its translation is CASSITEDTQYF. The J gene is TRBJ2-3, the V gene TRBV11-3, with D unresolved. Germline CDR1 reads SGHNT; CDR2 reads YENEEA. The CDR3 is 12 amino acids. V shed 6 bases and J shed 6 bases, with 10 bases lying between them.